What follows are 7 T cell receptor beta chains derived from one specimen sequenced in a study of monozygotic twins with inflammatory bowel disease. TCRdb processed the 5' RACE reads again and assigns one entry to each CDR3 protein, with no DNA. This sample's table reports some 160,000 distinct CDR3 sequences. Sequencing was performed on blood. The source of these receptors is a human donor with ulcerative colitis or Crohn's disease, or a healthy co-twin of an affected twin (not recorded which).

The CDR3 is CASSFSPVRGDNQPQHF. The chain is built from TRBV27 and TRBJ1-5; TCRdb's assignment of TRBD1 cannot be checked, as there is no DNA. The germline V gene has CDR1 MNHEY and CDR2 SMNVEV (reference sequence). The CDR3 extends over 17 amino acids.

The gene calls are TRBV5-1 and TRBJ2-7; the D gene TCRdb calls, TRBD1, cannot be checked with no DNA. Germline lookup yields CDR1 SGHRS and CDR2 YFSETQ. The CDR3 covers 15 residues. The CDR3 spells CASSLGQGSFYEQYF.

The chain combines TRBV7-2 with TRBJ2-5; lacking DNA, the TRBD1 call made by TCRdb goes unchecked. The CDR3 runs to 15 residues. The germline CDR1 and CDR2 sequences are SGHTA and FQGNSA. Here the CDR3 reads CASSLTQGKGETQYF.

The chain employs TRBV12-3 or TRBV12-4 and TRBJ1-1; the TRBD1 assignment by TCRdb is unverifiable without DNA. CDR3 length: 15 amino acids. This chain's CDR3 is CASSLRQDMNTEAFF.

This chain links TRBV10-3 with TRBJ2-1; TCRdb's D call, TRBD1, is unchecked because there is no DNA. The length of the CDR3 is 16 residues. Germline CDR1 and CDR2: ENHRY and SYGVKD. The CDR3 spells CAISESRGHTYDEQFF.

The chain joins TRBV6-5 to TRBJ2-3. The CDR3 runs to 14 residues. Germline-derived CDR1 and CDR2 are MNHEY and SVGAGI. CDR3 amino acids: CASSYRGPTDTQYF.

The V gene is TRBV28, the J gene TRBJ1-6; TCRdb's assignment of TRBD1 cannot be checked, as there is no DNA. Germline V gene lookup returns CDR1 MDHEN and CDR2 SYDVKM. This CDR3 contains 14 residues. The CDR3 spells CAGTRGTNNSPLHF.